One sample yielded the 4 T cell receptor beta chains listed below, sequenced in a study of regulatory T cells in long-lasting Graves disease. Indicated time point: persistent/refractory GD, antithyroid drugs over 5 years with positive TRAb. Construction of the TCR library relied on RNA isolated from PBMCs. According to the study, TCR beta libraries were built with iRepertoire HTBI primers and CDR3-region Arm-PCR. TCRdb independently ran MiXCR on the multiplex PCR reads; one entry per CDR3 protein. The table has about 470,000 distinct CDR3 sequences, under 25% seen once. Material: peripheral blood mononuclear cells (PBMCs), obtained when the disease was refractory, from a patient treated with antithyroid drugs. These receptors all come from a female donor with Graves disease.

This clonotype showed up many times. The chain joins TRBV30 to TRBJ2-2; the D gene is possibly TRBD2 (5 bases). Trimming cost V 0 bases and J 5 bases, with 13 bases left between them. This CDR3 region has 15 residues. In germline, CDR1 is GTSNPN, CDR2 SVGIG (reference sequence). CDR3 sequence: CAWSVRGRVTGELFF. CDR3 nucleotides: TGTGCCTGGAGTGTACGTGGGAGAGTGACCGGGGAGCTGTTTTTT.

This clonotype was observed at least ten times. The chain has TRBV27 and TRBJ2-2; D is unclear. There are 13 residues in the CDR3. The V end lost 5 bases, the J end lost 4 bases, and 8 bases lay between the germline ends. The germline gives CDR1 MNHEY, CDR2 SMNVEV (reference sequence). DNA for the CDR3: TGTGCCAGCAGTCTTACAGCCACCGGGGAGCTGTTTTTT. It specifies CASSLTATGELFF.

To note about this clonotype: A far larger clone is a single base away, which makes a read error likely. CDR3 coding DNA: TGTGCCAGCAGCCCGGGACAGATCTACGAGCAGTACTTC. It encodes CASSPGQIYEQYF. V and J are TRBV25-1 and TRBJ2-7; 7 nucleotides match TRBD1. V was clipped by 6 bases and J by 3 bases; unmatched bases: 5. Germline CDR1 reads MGHDK; CDR2 reads SYGVNS. This CDR3 contains 13 residues.

V usage is TRBV7-2 and J usage is TRBJ1-3, with D hard to call. Germline CDR1 SGHTA, CDR2 FQGNSA. Trimming removed 4 bases from V and 0 bases from J, with 7 bases in between. CDR3 length equals 14 residues. The CDR3 spells CASSSHFSGNTIYF. CDR3 DNA sequence: TGTGCCAGCAGCTCGCATTTCTCTGGAAACACCATATATTTT.